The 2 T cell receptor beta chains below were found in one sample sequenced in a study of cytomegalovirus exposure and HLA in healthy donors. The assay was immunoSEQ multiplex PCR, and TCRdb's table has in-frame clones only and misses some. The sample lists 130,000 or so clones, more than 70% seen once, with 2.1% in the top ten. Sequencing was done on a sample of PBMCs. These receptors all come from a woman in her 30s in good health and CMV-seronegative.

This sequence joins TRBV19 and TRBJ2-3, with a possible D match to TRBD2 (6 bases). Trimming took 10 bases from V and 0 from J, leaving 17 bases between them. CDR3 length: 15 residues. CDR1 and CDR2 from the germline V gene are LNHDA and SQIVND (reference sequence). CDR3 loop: CATTRAGHSTDTQYF. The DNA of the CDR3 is TGTGCCACCACCCGGGCGGGGCATAGCACAGATACGCAGTATTTT.

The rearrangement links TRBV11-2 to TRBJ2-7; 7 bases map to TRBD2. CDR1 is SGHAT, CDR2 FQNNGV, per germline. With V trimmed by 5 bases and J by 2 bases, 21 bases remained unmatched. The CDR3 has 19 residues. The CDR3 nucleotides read TGTGCCAGCAGCCTGGGGGGGGTCAAAGCGGCGCGCGTAACCTACGAGCAGTACTTC. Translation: CASSLGGVKAARVTYEQYF.